This entry lists 32 T cell receptor beta chains sequenced from one sample in a study of beta chain features in type 1 diabetes. Investigators reverse transcribed all isolated RNA, so they sequenced expressed TCRB transcripts. Sequencing was performed with immunoSEQ multiplex PCR; in TCRdb, only in-frame clones are kept and a portion is missing. The top ten hold around 0.44% of the sample, which has 300,000 to 350,000 clones, roughly 8% seen once. Sequencing was performed on central memory CD4+ T cells from blood. All receptors come from a woman younger than 35 in good health.

This clone was counted only a few times. The V call is TRBV4-3, the J call TRBJ1-5; D is undetermined. The CDR3 has 18 residues. Per germline, CDR1 LGHNA and CDR2 YSLEER. Trimming pared 0 bases from V and 0 bases from J, leaving 15 bases between. CDR3 region: CASSQDPPRFDSNQPQHF. The CDR3 DNA sequence: TGCGCCAGCAGCCAAGATCCCCCCAGGTTTGATAGCAATCAGCCCCAGCATTTT.

This chain uses TRBV9 with TRBJ2-1; D unclear. Looked up from germline, CDR1 is SGDLS and CDR2 is YYNGEE. The CDR3 spans 13 residues. With 3 bases removed from V and 5 bases from J, the gap between germline ends came to 9 bases. CDR3 sequence reads: CASSAQNDNEQFF. CDR3 nucleotide sequence: TGTGCCAGCAGCGCGCAAAATGACAATGAGCAGTTCTTC.

This clone was detected a few times. This chain's CDR3 is CASTPASGNREQYF. The CDR3 region has the DNA TGTGCCAGCACCCCGGCTAGCGGGAATCGCGAGCAGTACTTC. This chain joins TRBV7-6 and TRBJ2-7, with TRBD2 matching over 9 bases. Germline loops: CDR1 SGHVS, CDR2 FNYEAQ. V lost 7 bases, J lost 6 bases, and 10 bases stayed unmatched. This CDR3 is 14 amino acids long.

This clone was seen a handful of times. The chain carries TRBV5-1 and TRBJ2-3; 10 nucleotides align to TRBD2. Germline CDR1 is SGHRS and CDR2 is YFSETQ. With V trimmed by 0 bases and J by 1 base, 2 bases remained unmatched. This CDR3 is built from 16 residues. The CDR3 DNA is TGCGCCAGCAGCTTGGTCGGACTAGCGGGCACAGATACGCAGTATTTT. This codes for CASSLVGLAGTDTQYF.

Many counts were recorded for this clone. The V call is TRBV21-1, the J call TRBJ1-4; the DNA was not used to check the table's D call, TRBD1. TRBV21-1 is a known pseudogene. This CDR3 region has 14 residues. The CDR3 spells CASGYRGLNEKLFF. CDR3 nucleotides: TGTGCCAGCGGATACAGGGGGCTGAATGAAAAACTGTTTTTT.

This clone has a count of ten or more. V is TRBV23-1 and J is TRBJ2-7; D gene ambiguous. TRBV23-1 is annotated as an ORF whose role is uncertain. This CDR3 contains 15 residues. Trimming shortened V by 1 base and J by 1 base, and 11 bases separated the two germline ends. In nucleotides, the CDR3 is TGCGCCAGCAGTCAATGTCACTGCCTTTCCTACGAGCAGTACTTC. It specifies CASSQCHCLSYEQYF.

In its sample, this clone was seen a few times. The chain combines TRBV6-6 with TRBJ2-1; TRBD2 aligns across 7 bases. The CDR3 length is 13 residues. The J segment lost 4 bases and the V segment lost 7 bases, leaving 4 bases of the junction unmatched. CDR1 is MNHNY and CDR2 is SVGAGI in the germline V gene (reference sequence). Here the CDR3 reads CASMQGLYNEQFF. The CDR3 DNA sequence: TGTGCCAGCATGCAGGGACTATACAATGAGCAGTTCTTC.

This clone was detected many times. The chain is built from TRBV2 and TRBJ2-7; unclear D gene. The V and J ends lost 5 bases and 2 bases respectively, with 10 bases between them. This CDR3 comprises 13 residues. Germline lookup yields CDR1 SNHLY and CDR2 FYNNEI. CDR3 coding DNA: TGTGCCAGCAGTAGCAGGTTCGCCTACGAGCAGTACTTC. Its translation: CASSSRFAYEQYF.

CDR3 nucleotides: TGTGCCAGCAGCTTGGCCCACGGGGGGTGTGAGACCCAGTACTTC. As protein: CASSLAHGGCETQYF. The J gene is TRBJ2-5, the V gene TRBV5-4; the match to TRBD2 covers 7 bases. V shed 0 bases, J shed 5 bases, and the junction held 7 bases outside the gene matches. CDR1 is SGHNT and CDR2 is YYREEE in the germline V gene (reference sequence). This CDR3 is built from 15 residues.

This CDR3 is CASGVGRSVTEAFF. The DNA for the CDR3 is TGTGCCAGCGGAGTAGGCAGGTCGGTCACTGAAGCTTTCTTT. The chain uses TRBV7-2 and TRBJ1-1; no reliable D call. CDR3 length: 14 amino acids. V gave up 8 bases and J gave up 4 bases, with 17 bases separating them. Germline CDR1 reads SGHTA; CDR2 reads FQGNSA.

This rearrangement joins TRBV7-2 to TRBJ2-7, with D hard to call. Germline V gene lookup returns CDR1 SGHTA and CDR2 FQGNSA. The CDR3 consists of 14 residues. Trimming pared 1 base from V and 3 bases from J, leaving 10 bases between. The CDR3 loop reads CASSLVHSLYEQYF. The CDR3 DNA reads TGTGCCAGCAGCTTAGTTCATAGTCTCTACGAGCAGTACTTC.

This clone was observed a few times. The V and J genes are TRBV19 and TRBJ2-3; weak D call: TRBD1 (5 bases). This CDR3 contains 13 residues. The V gene's germline CDR1 is LNHDA and CDR2 SQIVND (reference sequence). With 6 bases removed from V and 2 bases from J, the gap between germline ends came to 9 bases. The CDR3, as DNA: TGTGCCAGTAGGAAGACAGACACAGATACGCAGTATTTT. This codes for CASRKTDTDTQYF.

On this clone itself: This may stem from a read error, because a much larger clone lies one nucleotide away. This chain links TRBV7-2 with TRBJ1-4, with 8 nucleotides matching TRBD1. The germline CDR1 and CDR2 sequences are SGHTA and FQGNSA. The J segment lost 7 bases and the V segment lost 2 bases, leaving 3 bases of the junction unmatched. This CDR3 spans 14 amino acids. The chain's CDR3 is CASSLRQGSEKLFF. The CDR3, as DNA: TGTGCCAGCAGCTTACGACAGGGGTCTGAAAAACTGTTTTTT.

This clone was recorded at least ten times. This sample includes further DNA sequences coding for the same CDR3. The CDR3 coding sequence is TGTGCCAGCTCACCGATCACAGATACGCAGTATTTT. This translates into CASSPITDTQYF. This sequence joins TRBV18 and TRBJ2-3; unclear D gene. The germline V gene encodes CDR1 KGHSH and CDR2 LQKENI. The length of the CDR3 is 12 residues. V was pared by 3 bases and J by 2 bases, with 3 bases between.

This clone was counted ten times or more. The chain employs TRBV5-4 and TRBJ1-2, with D hard to call. The CDR3 length is 14 residues. Germline V gene sequence: CDR1 SGHNT, CDR2 YYREEE (reference sequence). V was clipped by 3 bases and J by 0 bases, with 9 bases between them. The CDR3 region is CASSSLGANYGYTF. CDR3 DNA sequence: TGTGCCAGCAGCTCCCTCGGGGCTAACTATGGCTACACCTTC.

This clone was found a few times. V and J are TRBV28 and TRBJ1-5; perhaps TRBD1 as D (6 bases). Germline values: CDR1 MDHEN, CDR2 SYDVKM. Deletions cut 6 bases from V and 7 bases from J, with 16 bases between. The CDR3 totals 14 residues. CDR3 in amino acids: CASSPTGFKQPQHF. CDR3 DNA sequence: TGTGCCAGCAGCCCCACAGGGTTCAAACAGCCCCAGCATTTT.

This clone was counted a few times. The chain recombines TRBV18 with TRBJ2-7, with 14 bases identical to TRBD2. Trimming cost V 6 bases and J 5 bases; bases outside gene matches: 9. The CDR3 spans 16 residues. Germline CDR1 is KGHSH and CDR2 is LQKENI. The CDR3 nucleotides read TGTGCCAGCTCCCGCGGACTAGCGGGAGGATTGGACGAGCAGTACTTC. Its protein product is CASSRGLAGGLDEQYF.

The chain joins TRBV7-6 to TRBJ2-3; 10 nucleotides align to TRBD2. V dropped 0 bases and J dropped 6; count of bases not matched to a gene: 18. Germline CDR1 reads SGHVS; CDR2 reads FNYEAQ. The CDR3 has 20 amino acids. The CDR3 protein is CASSLASRGASGRRLDTQYF. DNA for the CDR3: TGTGCCAGCAGCTTAGCTTCAAGAGGGGCTAGCGGGAGACGGTTGGATACGCAGTATTTT.

Here the CDR3 reads CASRVSGQGLSYTF. The CDR3 nucleotides read TGTGCCAGCCGCGTATCGGGACAGGGGTTAAGCTACACCTTC. This sequence joins TRBV28 and TRBJ1-2; 10 nucleotides line up with TRBD1. Germline CDR1 MDHEN, CDR2 SYDVKM. Trimming removed 8 bases from V and 9 bases from J; junction bases left unmatched: 12. The CDR3 is made up of 14 amino acids.

Ten or more counts support this clone. The chain is built from TRBV2 and TRBJ1-3; D unclear. CDR3 length: 13 amino acids. Trimming took 10 bases from V and 4 from J, leaving 14 bases between them. Germline CDR1 SNHLY, CDR2 FYNNEI. The CDR3 region has the DNA TGTGCCACCAAGGCAGGTTCCGGAAACACCATATATTTT. This codes for CATKAGSGNTIYF.

The V and J genes are TRBV11-1 and TRBJ2-7; 8 bases are shared with TRBD1. In germline, CDR1 is SGHAT, CDR2 FQDESV (reference sequence). CDR3 length equals 15 residues. The ends lost 4 bases at V and 4 bases at J; junction bases unmatched: 9. CDR3 DNA sequence: TGTGCCAGCAGCTCAGGCAGGGGGCGCGGGTACGAGCAGTACTTC. Translated, it gives CASSSGRGRGYEQYF.

This clone was counted a few times. This chain connects TRBV9 to TRBJ2-1, with TRBD1 matching 8 bases. The CDR3 covers 15 residues. Germline V gives CDR1 SGDLS, CDR2 YYNGEE. J lost 7 bases, V lost 0 bases, and 6 bases had no gene match. CDR3: CASSVDGQGLNEQFF. Written as DNA, the CDR3 is TGTGCCAGCAGCGTAGATGGACAGGGTTTGAATGAGCAGTTCTTC.

This clone occurred a few times. This rearrangement joins TRBV28 to TRBJ1-5, with D possibly matching TRBD1 (5 bases). V lost 2 bases and J lost 0, with 17 bases in between. This CDR3 spans 18 amino acids. In germline, CDR1 is MDHEN, CDR2 SYDVKM. CDR3 region: CASSLIDQAGVSNQPQHF. CDR3 in DNA: TGTGCCAGCAGTTTAATTGATCAGGCGGGGGTTAGCAATCAGCCCCAGCATTTT. Together with reference TRBV28 and TRBJ1-5, the CDR3 gives the full variable domain: DVKVTQSSRYLVKRTGEKVFLECVQDMDHENMFWYRQDPGLGLRLIYFSYDVKMKEKGDIPEGYSVSREKKERFSLILESASTNQTSMYLCASSLIDQAGVSNQPQHFGDGTRLSIL.

This clone showed up just a few times. The gene calls are TRBV2 and TRBJ2-7; 10 positions agree with TRBD1. J lost 3 bases, V lost 5 bases, and 7 bases had no gene match. Germline V gives CDR1 SNHLY, CDR2 FYNNEI. This CDR3 is built from 15 residues. CDR3 residues: CASSYTGTGDYEQYF. The CDR3 DNA reads as TGTGCCAGCAGTTATACCGGGACAGGGGACTACGAGCAGTACTTC.

This clone was found a few times. The chain recombines TRBV5-6 with TRBJ2-1, with 8 bases lining up with TRBD2. Looked up from germline, CDR1 is SGHDT and CDR2 is YYEEEE. This CDR3 contains 15 residues. V trimming: 1 base; J trimming: 11 bases; junction bases outside the gene matches: 11. In nucleotides, the CDR3 is TGTGCCAGCAGCTTGCGGGAGGGCCGAATTTTTAAGCAGTTCTTC. Its protein product is CASSLREGRIFKQFF.

This clone was picked up a small number of times. The rearrangement links TRBV5-1 to TRBJ2-1; 8 bases are a match to TRBD1. The CDR3 length is 16 residues. CDR1 and CDR2 (germline): SGHRS, YFSETQ. V shed 4 bases and J 7 bases; nucleotides not matched to a gene: 13. The DNA for the CDR3 is TGCGCCAGCAGCGGGACCCCGGGACAGGAAAAGAATGAGCAGTTCTTC. This gives the protein CASSGTPGQEKNEQFF.

The chain employs TRBV5-1 and TRBJ2-5; TRBD2 aligns across 11 bases. This CDR3 region has 15 residues. Trimming cost V 2 bases and J 1 base; bases outside gene matches: 1. Per the germline V gene, CDR1 is SGHRS and CDR2 is YFSETQ. DNA for the CDR3: TGCGCCAGCAGCTTACTAGCGGGGGCCCAAGAGACCCAGTACTTC. Protein: CASSLLAGAQETQYF.

This clone was recorded a few times. This chain uses TRBV5-4 with TRBJ2-2, with D unresolved. This CDR3 is 14 amino acids long. The germline V gene has CDR1 SGHNT and CDR2 YYREEE (reference sequence). V was clipped by 4 bases and J by 3 bases, with 10 bases between them. CDR3 sequence (DNA): TGTGCCAGCAGCGGCGGAAGCTACACCGGGGAGCTGTTTTTT. This gives the protein CASSGGSYTGELFF.

This clone was seen more than once but under ten times. The gene calls are TRBV11-3 and TRBJ2-1; D not resolved. The ends were cut back, 0 bases at V and 9 bases at J, with 6 bases in the middle. This CDR3 spans 12 amino acids. CDR1 SGHNT and CDR2 YENEEA come from the germline V gene. The CDR3 protein is CASSLETGEQFF. The DNA for the CDR3 is TGTGCCAGCAGCTTAGAGACTGGTGAGCAGTTCTTC.

This chain connects TRBV6-5 to TRBJ2-1, with 7 bases lining up with TRBD2. V lost 8 bases, J lost 7 bases, and 5 bases stayed unmatched. This CDR3 has 12 residues. Germline V lookup: CDR1 MNHEY, CDR2 SVGAGI. The CDR3 DNA is TGTGCCAGCCTACCGGGGGGTAATGAGCAGTTCTTC. Amino acid sequence: CASLPGGNEQFF.

CDR3 protein: CASSGTSGIEDTQYF. CDR3 nucleotide sequence: TGTGCCAGCAGTGGAACTAGCGGGATAGAAGATACGCAGTATTTT. The V gene is TRBV2, the J gene TRBJ2-3, with 10 positions matching TRBD2. The CDR3 is made up of 15 amino acids. V shed 4 bases and J 5 bases; nucleotides not matched to a gene: 6. The germline CDR1 and CDR2 sequences are SNHLY and FYNNEI.

This clone was seen only a few times. The chain links TRBV13 to TRBJ2-7; D not resolved. Germline V CDR1 and CDR2: PRHDT, FYEKMQ (reference sequence). V shed 4 bases and J shed 0 bases, with 7 bases lying between them. This CDR3 comprises 13 residues. CDR3 in amino acids: CASSSSSSYEQYF. As DNA, the CDR3 is TGTGCCAGCAGCTCATCAAGCTCCTACGAGCAGTACTTC.